The 5 T cell receptor beta chains reported below all come from one sample, sequenced in a study of spatial heterogeneity in lung cancer (dated by TCRdb to about 2019). The sample's time point, from its label and the paper: sample taken at primary tumor resection. Without any cell sorting, TCR sequencing was performed on whole RNA extracted either from tumor and nontumor lung tissue or from cryopreserved PBMC samples. Receptor libraries were prepared by 5' RACE. TCRdb lists the instrument as NextSeq 500. The public reads were run again by TCRdb, first through fastp at Q25 and then through MiXCR, and only productive beta chains were kept. When rows share a CDR3 protein, they turn into one entry using the most common DNA and genes. For this sample the table gives tens of thousands of distinct CDR3 sequences, of which 4.6% were detected only once. The ten largest clones represent around 7.4% of the sample.

The source material was PBMCs, sampled at surgery. The receptors shown here come from a male donor with early-stage non-small cell lung cancer.

This clonotype was recorded many times. The J gene is TRBJ2-5, the V gene TRBV20-1; 11 nucleotides match TRBD2. The CDR3 runs to 16 residues. V gave up 0 bases and J gave up 5 bases; unmatched junction bases: 8. Germline CDR1 reads DFQATT; CDR2 reads SNEGSKA (reference sequence). The CDR3 nucleotides read TGCAGTGCTAGAGATACTACTAGCGGGAGTGTTGAGACCCAGTACTTC. This gives the protein CSARDTTSGSVETQYF.

V is TRBV5-4 and J is TRBJ2-1, with D hard to call. The CDR3 has 14 residues. Germline-derived CDR1 and CDR2 are SGHNT and YYREEE (reference sequence). Trimming pared 1 base from V and 12 bases from J, leaving 17 bases between. The CDR3 DNA reads as TGTGCCAGCAGCTTGTCCGGCGGAGCTCATTCGCAGTTCTTC. Protein: CASSLSGGAHSQFF.

This clonotype occurred many times. This chain uses TRBV7-2 with TRBJ1-1; no firm D call. In germline, CDR1 is SGHTA, CDR2 FQGNSA. The CDR3 spans 13 residues. Trimming cost V 5 bases and J 7 bases, with 14 bases left between them. The CDR3 loop reads CASSRPGVVEAFF. The CDR3 DNA follows: TGTGCCAGCAGCCGCCCCGGGGTTGTTGAAGCTTTCTTT. The full variable domain, its missing parts supplied by reference TRBV7-2 and TRBJ1-1, is GAGVSQSPSNKVTEKGKDVELRCDPISGHTALYWYRQSLGQGLEFLIYFQGNSAPDKSGLPSDRFSAERTGGSVSTLTIQRTQQEDSAVYLCASSRPGVVEAFFGQGTRLTVV.

This clonotype was counted at least ten times. The V call is TRBV30, the J call TRBJ2-7; D remains ambiguous. Trimming left V 1 base short and J 3 bases short, with 7 bases between. The CDR3 extends over 12 amino acids. Germline assignment: CDR1 GTSNPN and CDR2 SVGIG (reference sequence). DNA of the CDR3: TGTGCCTGGAGTGAGCCAGGCTACGAGCAGTACTTC. This gives the protein CAWSEPGYEQYF.

This clonotype has more than one count but fewer than ten. This chain connects TRBV28 to TRBJ2-3; D not resolved. Trimming shortened V by 3 bases and J by 9 bases, and 16 bases separated the two germline ends. The CDR3 sequence is 14 residues long. In germline, CDR1 is MDHEN, CDR2 SYDVKM. CDR3 DNA sequence: TGTGCCAGCAGTTTCCCCATTACGCAGATGACGCAGTATTTT. Translation gives CASSFPITQMTQYF. Full variable domain (outside the CDR3, taken from reference TRBV28 and TRBJ2-3): DVKVTQSSRYLVKRTGEKVFLECVQDMDHENMFWYRQDPGLGLRLIYFSYDVKMKEKGDIPEGYSVSREKKERFSLILESASTNQTSMYLCASSFPITQMTQYFGPGTRLTVL.